The 20 T cell receptor beta chains below all came from one sample that was sequenced in a study of cytomegalovirus exposure and HLA in healthy donors. The assay was immunoSEQ multiplex PCR, and TCRdb's table has in-frame clones only and misses some. Of some 72,000 clones in the sample, less than 96% were seen once. What was sequenced was PBMCs. The receptors shown here come from a man in his late teens or twenties in good health and CMV-seropositive.

The chain joins TRBV7-8 to TRBJ1-1; D is perhaps TRBD1 (5 bases). The CDR3 runs 13 residues. Per germline, CDR1 SGHVS and CDR2 FQNEAQ. Trimming shortened V by 5 bases and J by 9 bases, and 16 bases separated the two germline ends. CDR3 sequence (DNA): TGTGCCAGCAGCCCCCAGGGAGGGTTGAAAGCTTTCTTT. Its translation: CASSPQGGLKAFF. The entire variable domain, with the rest obtained from reference TRBV7-8 and TRBJ1-1, is as follows: GAGVSQSPRYKVAKRGQDVALRCDPISGHVSLFWYQQALGQGPEFLTYFQNEAQLDKSGLPSDRFFAERPEGSVSTLKIQRTQQEDSAVYLCASSPQGGLKAFFGQGTRLTVV.

This clone was seen just once. The chain combines TRBV7-6 with TRBJ2-3, with TRBD2 identical over 9 bases. The CDR3 extends over 19 amino acids. Trimming at V came to 1 base and at J to 3 bases, leaving 14 bases not matched to a gene. The V gene's germline CDR1 is SGHVS and CDR2 FNYEAQ. CDR3 DNA sequence: TGTGCCAGCAGCTTAGTTGGGGGAGAGACTAGCGGAATGACAGATACGCAGTATTTT. Its translation: CASSLVGGETSGMTDTQYF.

The chain recombines TRBV7-3 with TRBJ2-6, with TRBD2 as a possible D gene (7 bases). Germline V gene lookup returns CDR1 SGHTA and CDR2 FQGTGA. Trimming took off 1 base at V and 4 bases at J, with 14 bases between the two ends. This CDR3 contains 17 residues. As DNA, the CDR3 is TGTGCCAGCAGCTTAATCGGGGGGCTAGGAGGGGCCAACGTCCTGACTTTC. Translated, it gives CASSLIGGLGGANVLTF.

This clone was seen only once. The chain joins TRBV2 to TRBJ2-2; TRBD2 agrees at 7 bases. CDR1 SNHLY and CDR2 FYNNEI come from the germline V gene. The CDR3 has 16 amino acids. The V gene end was trimmed by 6 bases and the J gene end by 10 bases; junction bases not matched to a gene: 17. The CDR3 reads CASSLWGGEIGEELFF. The CDR3 DNA follows: TGTGCCAGCAGCCTCTGGGGGGGGGAGATAGGTGAGGAGCTGTTTTTT.

This sequence joins TRBV19 and TRBJ1-2; no clear D gene. The CDR3 runs to 12 residues. V was clipped by 3 bases and J by 6 bases, with 8 bases between them. In germline, CDR1 is LNHDA, CDR2 SQIVND (reference sequence). The CDR3, as DNA: TGTGCCAGTAGTATCGCGGCAGATGGCTACACCTTC. Its translation: CASSIAADGYTF.

The genes are TRBV2 and TRBJ1-5, with D possibly TRBD1 on 6 matching bases. Germline V gives CDR1 SNHLY, CDR2 FYNNEI. Trimming removed 5 bases from V and 7 bases from J, with 12 bases in between. CDR3 length: 13 residues. The CDR3 is CASSWATGQPQHF. The CDR3 DNA reads TGTGCCAGCAGTTGGGCCACAGGGCAGCCCCAGCATTTT.

The chain combines TRBV6-6 with TRBJ2-5, with 7 positions matching TRBD1. V trimming: 0 bases; J trimming: 14 bases; junction bases outside the gene matches: 6. This CDR3 contains 12 residues. Germline CDR1 is MNHNY and CDR2 is SVGAGI (reference sequence). CDR3 DNA sequence: TGTGCCAGCAGTTACTCTATTCAGGGGGTATACTTC. Its translation: CASSYSIQGVYF.

This chain links TRBV13 with TRBJ2-2; TRBD1 matches at 7 bases. Germline V CDR1 and CDR2: PRHDT, FYEKMQ (reference sequence). This CDR3 is built from 15 residues. The ends lost 1 base at V and 6 bases at J; junction bases unmatched: 5. CDR3 region: CASSLVTGKAGELFF. CDR3 sequence (DNA): TGTGCCAGCAGCTTAGTGACAGGGAAGGCCGGGGAGCTGTTTTTT.

The chain couples TRBV18 to TRBJ1-2, with D tentatively TRBD1 (5 bases). This CDR3 spans 14 amino acids. V shed 1 base and J shed 8 bases, with 14 bases lying between them. Germline CDR1 KGHSH, CDR2 LQKENI. The CDR3 is CASSPQTEASGYTF. CDR3 nucleotides: TGTGCCAGCTCACCACAGACAGAGGCAAGCGGCTACACCTTC.

The V and J genes are TRBV6-5 and TRBJ2-7, with D unclear. This CDR3 is built from 15 residues. The germline CDR1 and CDR2 sequences are MNHEY and SVGAGI. Trimming stripped 2 bases from V and 0 bases from J, with 11 bases between. The CDR3 loop reads CASSYGHQSSYEQYF. The CDR3 DNA sequence: TGTGCCAGCAGTTACGGGCATCAGAGCTCCTACGAGCAGTACTTC.

The V and J genes are TRBV9 and TRBJ2-1, with D perhaps TRBD2 (7 bases). V was cut by 3 bases and J by 2 bases, with 15 bases left in between. The germline gives CDR1 SGDLS, CDR2 YYNGEE. CDR3 length equals 16 residues. This CDR3 reads CASSGPGGSPYNEQFF. CDR3 coding DNA: TGTGCCAGCAGCGGACCGGGGGGCTCCCCCTACAATGAGCAGTTCTTC.

The V gene is TRBV30, the J gene TRBJ1-2; D unresolved. CDR1 is GTSNPN and CDR2 is SVGIG in the germline V gene (reference sequence). V lost 4 bases, J lost 3 bases, and 9 bases lay in between. The CDR3 has 12 residues. CDR3 protein: CAWKAGHYGYTF. CDR3 bases: TGTGCCTGGAAGGCGGGCCACTATGGCTACACCTTC.

The sample holds one count of this clone. This sequence joins TRBV6-5 and TRBJ1-1; D not certain. Deletions cut 6 bases from V and 4 bases from J, with 15 bases between. The CDR3 contains 14 residues. From germline, CDR1 is MNHEY and CDR2 SVGAGI. The CDR3 nucleotides read TGTGCCAGCAGACCGGGGAGGACTGTCACTGAAGCTTTCTTT. The encoded protein is CASRPGRTVTEAFF.

The J gene is TRBJ2-1, the V gene TRBV30; D call uncertain. Between the trimmed V and J ends, which lost 2 bases and 5 bases, there was a span of 7 bases. The length of the CDR3 is 12 residues. Germline V gives CDR1 GTSNPN, CDR2 SVGIG (reference sequence). The CDR3 loop reads CAWSNGDNEQFF. The CDR3, as DNA: TGTGCCTGGAGTAACGGTGACAATGAGCAGTTCTTC.

The J gene is TRBJ1-2, the V gene TRBV6-5, with 9 positions matching TRBD1. V trimming: 7 bases; J trimming: 0 bases; junction bases outside the gene matches: 3. This CDR3 comprises 14 residues. CDR1 is MNHEY and CDR2 is SVGAGI in the germline V gene. DNA for the CDR3: TGTGCCAGCACTACAGGGGGCTCTAACTATGGCTACACCTTC. This encodes CASTTGGSNYGYTF.

The rearrangement uses TRBV15 and TRBJ1-3; 9 bases align to TRBD1. Germline V gives CDR1 LNHNV, CDR2 YYDKDF (reference sequence). Germline trimming cut 3 bases from V and 1 base from J; bases unmatched to any gene: 1. This CDR3 is 15 amino acids long. As DNA, the CDR3 is TGTGCCACCAGCAGGGACAGGGGTTCTGGAAACACCATATATTTT. It yields the protein CATSRDRGSGNTIYF.

The rearrangement uses TRBV6-6 and TRBJ2-5; no definite D call. CDR1 is MNHNY and CDR2 is SVGAGI in the germline V gene (reference sequence). The CDR3 runs 14 residues. Trimming took 5 bases from V and 4 from J, leaving 14 bases between them. CDR3 in DNA: TGTGCCAGCAGTCCCTCCGGCCTAGTAGAGACCCAGTACTTC. This encodes CASSPSGLVETQYF.

The chain links TRBV6-5 to TRBJ1-1, with D unresolved. The CDR3 is 15 residues long. Trimming shortened V by 2 bases and J by 7 bases, and 17 bases separated the two germline ends. The germline V gene encodes CDR1 MNHEY and CDR2 SVGAGI. CDR3 amino acids: CASSYSAGFLGEAFF. The CDR3 nucleotides read TGTGCCAGCAGTTACAGTGCGGGGTTTTTAGGTGAAGCTTTCTTT.

The chain links TRBV2 to TRBJ1-5; maybe TRBD1 (6 bases). The CDR3 extends over 13 amino acids. Trimming shortened V by 6 bases and J by 6 bases, and 12 bases separated the two germline ends. Germline CDR1 reads SNHLY; CDR2 reads FYNNEI. Written as DNA, the CDR3 is TGTGCCAGCAGCCAGGGGACCCGTCAGCCCCAGCATTTT. Its translation is CASSQGTRQPQHF.

This clone occurred once. The chain is built from TRBV5-1 and TRBJ2-1; the match to TRBD1 covers 8 bases. Trimming cost V 8 bases and J 7 bases; bases outside gene matches: 11. Germline CDR1 SGHRS, CDR2 YFSETQ. The CDR3 sequence is 14 residues long. The CDR3 DNA is TGCGCCAGTTCCGACGGGACAGGTTCTAATGAGCAGTTCTTC. Its translation: CASSDGTGSNEQFF.